A single T cell receptor (beta chain) is shown here with its context. Its antigen is undetermined. The sample comes from a study of regulatory dendritic cells for organ transplantation. Findings and limits, study-wide: Memory CD8+ T cells were the most oligoclonal; naive cells were highly diverse. Regulatory dendritic cells appeared to expand memory CD8+ clones less than mature ones.

The repertoire was sequenced with immunoSEQ multiplex PCR; TCRdb's copy has only in-frame clones and lacks some. The table records over 9,500 clones, just under 90% of them present only once. V shed 0 bases and J shed 0 bases, with 2 bases lying between them. CDR1 is MNHEY and CDR2 is SMNVEV in the germline V gene (reference sequence). CDR3 length: 13 residues. Sorted subsets were CFSE-labeled and cultured 4 to 6 days with allogeneic dendritic cells. FACS sorted CD4+ or CD8+ T cells into CD45RA+ naive and CD45RO+ memory. The sample was naive CD8+ T cells from blood cultured with regulatory dendritic cells. The subset denotes: CD45RA+ naive T cells. The rearrangement joins TRBV27 to TRBJ1-1; D is undetermined. This receptor was identified in a human donor in good health. The CDR3 region has the DNA TGTGCCAGCAGTTTATCGGTGAACACTGAAGCTTTCTTT. This translates into CASSLSVNTEAFF.